Following are 7 T cell receptor beta chains from one sample sequenced in a study of a mutant IDH1 vaccine in newly diagnosed glioma. Using immunoSEQ multiplex PCR, the repertoire was profiled, and TCRdb retains in-frame clones only, with some absent. The top ten hold 6% to 6.5% of the sample, which has about 55,000 clones, about 80% seen once. Which antigens these TCRs recognize remains unknown. Time point here: week 23, last vaccination. Mutant IDH1 20-mer peptide, at 300 ug, made up each vaccine dose, with topical imiquimod. Sequencing was performed on PBMCs, taken from a glioma patient whose treatment included an IDH1 peptide vaccine. These receptors all come from a man aged 35-49 years with glioma.

This clone was observed a few times. The gene calls are TRBV6-1 and TRBJ2-3; 8 bases fit TRBD1. This CDR3 has 14 amino acids. V was pared by 6 bases and J by 3 bases, with 5 bases of the junction left unmatched. Germline assignment: CDR1 MNHNS and CDR2 SASEGT. CDR3: CASSRDRKTDTQYF. The CDR3 DNA reads TGTGCCAGCAGCCGGGACAGGAAAACAGATACGCAGTATTTT.

V usage is TRBV4-1 and J usage is TRBJ1-1; maybe TRBD1 (5 bases). This CDR3 is built from 15 residues. V shed 4 bases and J shed 10 bases, with 22 bases lying between them. Germline CDR1 reads MGHRA; CDR2 reads YSYEKL. The CDR3: CASSPGPIREVLAFF. In nucleotides, the CDR3 is TGCGCCAGCAGCCCGGGGCCCATACGTGAGGTTCTAGCTTTCTTT.

This clone was seen just once. This sequence joins TRBV13 and TRBJ2-7; the match to TRBD2 covers 8 bases. This CDR3 is built from 14 residues. J was trimmed by 0 bases and V by 5 bases; bases with no gene match: 3. The germline CDR1 and CDR2 sequences are PRHDT and FYEKMQ (reference sequence). In DNA, the CDR3 is TGTGCCAGCAGCCGAGGACTAGCCTCCTACGAGCAGTACTTC. Translated: CASSRGLASYEQYF.

A few counts support this clone. The rearrangement uses TRBV10-3 and TRBJ1-3; D is unresolved. Germline V gene data show CDR1 as ENHRY and CDR2 as SYGVKD. The CDR3 is 15 amino acids. Trimming removed 0 bases from V and 4 bases from J, with 10 bases in between. The DNA for the CDR3 is TGTGCCATCAGTGAGTCGACTTTAACAGGAAACACCATATATTTT. Residues: CAISESTLTGNTIYF.

The chain joins TRBV6-6 to TRBJ2-7, with D maybe TRBD1 (5 bases). CDR1 is MNHNY and CDR2 is SVGAGI in the germline V gene (reference sequence). Trimming left V 2 bases short and J 6 bases short, with 11 bases between. The CDR3 sequence is 13 residues long. Written as DNA, the CDR3 is TGTGCCAGCAGTTACGGTCAGGGCTCCGAGCAGTACTTC. Its translation: CASSYGQGSEQYF.

The chain combines TRBV5-1 with TRBJ2-7; D is uncertain. The length of the CDR3 is 15 residues. Germline loops: CDR1 SGHRS, CDR2 YFSETQ. V shed 0 bases and J shed 5 bases, with 15 bases lying between them. The CDR3 protein is CASSLERVPNDEQYF. CDR3 bases: TGCGCCAGCAGCTTGGAAAGGGTCCCGAACGACGAGCAGTACTTC.

The J gene is TRBJ1-1, the V gene TRBV19, with D unresolved. With 3 bases removed from V and 10 bases from J, the gap between germline ends came to 21 bases. The CDR3 consists of 15 residues. CDR1 is LNHDA, CDR2 SQIVND, per germline (reference sequence). The CDR3 region has the DNA TGTGCCAGTAGTATTGGGGTTACGATAGGGCAGGCAGCTTTCTTT. Its translation: CASSIGVTIGQAAFF.